This section outlines one T cell receptor beta chain sequence together with its context. Antigen specificity is unknown. A clone one base away is much larger, so this may be a read error. The authors made TCR cDNA by 5'RACE template switching, adding a universal primer site and UMIs. TCRdb redid the calling of the 5' RACE reads with MiXCR, one entry per CDR3 protein. The sample carries approximately 610,000 distinct CDR3 sequences, about 15% recorded once. The data belong to a study of T cells after yellow fever vaccination. Study background: Low-cell-number fractions underwent preparation using SMART-Seq v4 Ultra Low Input.

General study results and limits: The secondary response showed a weaker magnitude and a faster peak, day 5 versus 15. The booster saw the reappearance of most primary-vaccination clones (roughly 96% CD4, around 90% CD8).

The length of the CDR3 is 14 residues. Between the trimmed V and J ends, which lost 5 bases and 7 bases, there was a span of 15 bases. This TCR was recovered from a man aged 18 to 30 who received the YFV17D yellow fever vaccine. Material: PBMCs, obtained 5 days after the first yellow fever vaccination. The J gene is TRBJ2-1, the V gene TRBV12-3 or TRBV12-4, with D possibly TRBD2 on 6 matching bases. For the CDR3, the DNA is TGTGCCAGCAGTGTAACAAGGCGGGGAAATGAGCAGTTCTTC. Amino acid sequence: CASSVTRRGNEQFF.